The following is a TCR beta chain sequence with its context. In this sample, this clonotype turned up many times. The antigen it binds to is not known. The record has no base qualities; no much larger clone is one base away. V is pared back by 4 bases and J by 4 bases, with 11 bases lying between the germline termini. CDR1 and CDR2 were assigned from the germline V gene as SGDLS and YYNGEE. The CDR3, from cysteine to phenylalanine, totals 13 residues. The sequence is cut down to CDR3 DNA, 39 bases in frame from base 1. The data were obtained in a study of CD8 T cells in ankylosing spondylitis (TCRdb year 2017). Background on the whole study: The study profiled T cell receptor beta repertoires in healthy donors and ankylosing spondylitis patients to find disease-linked TCR variants. The full study cohort was made up of about two dozen ankylosing spondylitis patients and 108 healthy donors. Peripheral blood samples were taken, and synovial fluid was additionally collected from ankylosing spondylitis patients. Study-wide conclusions, independent of this receptor: In peripheral blood, the disease-linked clones were found at relatively low frequencies and had a CD8+ phenotype. A TCR beta motif of eight highly homologous amino acid variants appeared characteristic of blood from ankylosing spondylitis patients. Significant enrichment of the disease-linked clones was reported in matched synovial fluid samples from ankylosing spondylitis patients. Some of the motif variants had been reported before in the synovial fluid and blood of reactive arthritis patients, a finding that suggests common disease-initiation mechanisms.

The sequencer listed for this sample is Illumina HiSeq 2500. TCR beta libraries were prepared by quantitative 5'-RACE with molecular barcodes. The published analysis was carried out like this. To identify disease-linked TCR variants, a new computational method was used, one built on a probabilistic model of VDJ rearrangement. In-frame beta chains were kept once TCRdb had trimmed the public reads at Q25 with fastp and called clones with MiXCR. Each entry merges the rows of one CDR3 protein and shows their most common DNA and genes. The V and J calls follow TCRdb's processing rather than the paper's. The table for this sample lists about 220,000 distinct CDR3 sequences; around a quarter of them were counted only once. 5% to 8% of the sample comes from the top ten.

The sequence derives from a male donor with ankylosing spondylitis or in good health (not recorded which). The rearrangement combines TRBV9 with TRBJ2-5; matching of 5 bases hints at TRBD2 as the D gene. Sequencing input: blood, either unsorted or a sorted T cell fraction (not recorded which). The CDR3 region has the sequence CASSIQSGETQYF. The DNA is as follows: TGTGCCAGCAGCATCCAGAGCGGAGAGACCCAGTACTTC.